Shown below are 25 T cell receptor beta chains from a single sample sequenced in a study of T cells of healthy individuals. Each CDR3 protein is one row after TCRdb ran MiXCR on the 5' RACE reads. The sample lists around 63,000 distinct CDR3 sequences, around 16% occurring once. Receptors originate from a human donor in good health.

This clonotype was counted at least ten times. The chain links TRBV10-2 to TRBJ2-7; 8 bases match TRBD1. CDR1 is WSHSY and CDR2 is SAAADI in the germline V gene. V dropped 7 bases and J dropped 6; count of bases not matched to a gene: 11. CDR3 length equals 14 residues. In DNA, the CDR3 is TGCGCCAGCAAGGTGTGGGACAGGTCCAGCGAGCAGTACTTC. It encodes CASKVWDRSSEQYF.

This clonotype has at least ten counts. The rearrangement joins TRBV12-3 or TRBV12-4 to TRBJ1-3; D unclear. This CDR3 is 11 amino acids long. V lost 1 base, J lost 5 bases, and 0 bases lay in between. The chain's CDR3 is CASSLGNTIYF. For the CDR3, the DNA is TGTGCCAGCAGTTTAGGAAACACCATATATTTT.

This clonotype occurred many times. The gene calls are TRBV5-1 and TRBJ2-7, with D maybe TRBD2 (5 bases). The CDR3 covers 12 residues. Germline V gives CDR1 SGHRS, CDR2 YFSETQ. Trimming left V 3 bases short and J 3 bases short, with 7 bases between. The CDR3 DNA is TGCGCCAGCAGCTCCGGAGGCTACGAGCAGTACTTC. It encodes CASSSGGYEQYF. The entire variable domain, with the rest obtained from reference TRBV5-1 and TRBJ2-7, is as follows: KAGVTQTPRYLIKTRGQQVTLSCSPISGHRSVSWYQQTPGQGLQFLFEYFSETQRNKGNFPGRFSGRQFSNSRSEMNVSTLELGDSALYLCASSSGGYEQYFGPGTRLTVT.

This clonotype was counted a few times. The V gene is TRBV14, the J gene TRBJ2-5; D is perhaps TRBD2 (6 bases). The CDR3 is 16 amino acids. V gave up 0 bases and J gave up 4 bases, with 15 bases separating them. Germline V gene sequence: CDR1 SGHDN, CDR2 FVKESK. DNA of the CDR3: TGTGCCAGCAGCCAAGATAACTACGGGGGAGGAGAGACCCAGTACTTC. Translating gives CASSQDNYGGGETQYF.

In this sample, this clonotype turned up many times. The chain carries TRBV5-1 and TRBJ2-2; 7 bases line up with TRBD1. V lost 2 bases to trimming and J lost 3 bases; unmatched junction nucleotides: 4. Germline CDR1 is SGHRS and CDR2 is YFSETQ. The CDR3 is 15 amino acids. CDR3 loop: CASSLGQVDTGELFF. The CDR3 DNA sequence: TGCGCCAGCAGCTTAGGACAGGTTGACACCGGGGAGCTGTTTTTT.

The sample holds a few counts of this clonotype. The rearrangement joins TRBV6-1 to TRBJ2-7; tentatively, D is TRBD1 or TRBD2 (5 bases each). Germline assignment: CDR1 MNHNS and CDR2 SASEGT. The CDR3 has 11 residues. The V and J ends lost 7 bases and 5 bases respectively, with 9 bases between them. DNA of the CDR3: TGTGCCAGCAAGAGAGGGGACGAGCAGTACTTC. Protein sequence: CASKRGDEQYF.

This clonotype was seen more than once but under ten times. The chain's CDR3 is CASSLDGTDTQYF. Written as DNA, the CDR3 is TGCGCCAGCAGCTTGGATGGCACAGATACGCAGTATTTT. This chain uses TRBV5-1 with TRBJ2-3; D remains unclear. Germline lookup yields CDR1 SGHRS and CDR2 YFSETQ. V was shortened by 0 bases and J by 1 base, with 3 bases between the two germline ends. The CDR3 has 13 amino acids. Filled out from reference TRBV5-1 and TRBJ2-3, the complete variable domain reads KAGVTQTPRYLIKTRGQQVTLSCSPISGHRSVSWYQQTPGQGLQFLFEYFSETQRNKGNFPGRFSGRQFSNSRSEMNVSTLELGDSALYLCASSLDGTDTQYFGPGTRLTVL.

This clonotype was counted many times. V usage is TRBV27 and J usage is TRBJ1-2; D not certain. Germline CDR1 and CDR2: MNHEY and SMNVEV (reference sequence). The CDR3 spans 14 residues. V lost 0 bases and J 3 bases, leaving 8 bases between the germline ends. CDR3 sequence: CASSLSVSDYGYTF. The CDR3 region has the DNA TGTGCCAGCAGTTTATCGGTCAGCGACTATGGCTACACCTTC.

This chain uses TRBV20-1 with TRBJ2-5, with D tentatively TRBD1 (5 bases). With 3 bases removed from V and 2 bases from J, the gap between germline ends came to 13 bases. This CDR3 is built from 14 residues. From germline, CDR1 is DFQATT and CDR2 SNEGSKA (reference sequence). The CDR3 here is CSASPGSLQETQYF. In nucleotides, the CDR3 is TGCAGTGCTAGCCCAGGGTCCCTTCAAGAGACCCAGTACTTC.

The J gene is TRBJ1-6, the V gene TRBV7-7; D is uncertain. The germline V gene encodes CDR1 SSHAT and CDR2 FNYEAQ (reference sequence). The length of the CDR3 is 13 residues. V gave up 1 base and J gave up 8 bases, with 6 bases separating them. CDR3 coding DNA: TGTGCCAGCAGCTTAGATGCGGATTCACCCCTCCACTTT. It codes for CASSLDADSPLHF.

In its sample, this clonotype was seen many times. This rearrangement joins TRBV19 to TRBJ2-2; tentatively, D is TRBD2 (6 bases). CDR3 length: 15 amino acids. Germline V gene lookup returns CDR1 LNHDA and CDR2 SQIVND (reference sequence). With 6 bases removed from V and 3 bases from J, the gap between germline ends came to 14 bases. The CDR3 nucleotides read TGTGCCAGTAGGGGATCCGGGACTGACACCGGGGAGCTGTTTTTT. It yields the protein CASRGSGTDTGELFF. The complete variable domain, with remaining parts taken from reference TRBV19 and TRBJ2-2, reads DGGITQSPKYLFRKEGQNVTLSCEQNLNHDAMYWYRQDPGQGLRLIYYSQIVNDFQKGDIAEGYSVSREKKESFPLTVTSAQKNPTAFYLCASRGSGTDTGELFFGEGSRLTVL.

CDR3 sequence (DNA): TGCGCCAGCAGCCAAGATATCAGGCAGGGAACCTACAATGAGCAGTTCTTC. Translation: CASSQDIRQGTYNEQFF. The V and J genes are TRBV4-3 and TRBJ2-1, with D possibly matching TRBD1 (5 bases). Germline lookup yields CDR1 LGHNA and CDR2 YSLEER. The CDR3 runs to 17 residues. V dropped 0 bases and J dropped 2 bases, with 14 bases sitting between them.

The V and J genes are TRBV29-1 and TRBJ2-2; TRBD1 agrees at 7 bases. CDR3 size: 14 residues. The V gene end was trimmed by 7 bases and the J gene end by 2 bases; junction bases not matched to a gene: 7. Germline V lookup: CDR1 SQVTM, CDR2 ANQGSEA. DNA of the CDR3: TGCAGCGGCAGGGGGACCACCAACACCGGGGAGCTGTTTTTT. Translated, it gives CSGRGTTNTGELFF.

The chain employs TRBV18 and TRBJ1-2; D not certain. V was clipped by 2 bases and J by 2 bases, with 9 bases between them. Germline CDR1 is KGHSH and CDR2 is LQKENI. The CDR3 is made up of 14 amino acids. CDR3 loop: CASSPNMENYGYTF. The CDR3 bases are TGTGCCAGCTCACCAAACATGGAAAACTATGGCTACACCTTC. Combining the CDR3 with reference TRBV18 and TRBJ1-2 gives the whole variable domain NAGVMQNPRHLVRRRGQEARLRCSPMKGHSHVYWYRQLPEEGLKFMVYLQKENIIDESGMPKERFSAEFPKEGPSILRIQQVVRGDSAAYFCASSPNMENYGYTFGSGTRLTVV.

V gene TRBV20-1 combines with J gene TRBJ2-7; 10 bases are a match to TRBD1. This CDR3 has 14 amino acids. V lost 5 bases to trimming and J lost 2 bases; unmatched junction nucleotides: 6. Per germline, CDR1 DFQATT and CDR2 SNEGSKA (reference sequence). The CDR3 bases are TGCAGTGCTGGGGGGACAGGGGTAACCTACGAGCAGTACTTC. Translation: CSAGGTGVTYEQYF.

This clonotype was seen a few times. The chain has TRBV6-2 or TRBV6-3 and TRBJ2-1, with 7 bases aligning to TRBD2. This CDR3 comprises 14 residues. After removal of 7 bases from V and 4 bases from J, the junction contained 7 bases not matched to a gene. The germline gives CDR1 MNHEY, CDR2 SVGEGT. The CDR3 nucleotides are TGTGCCAGCACGTCGGCTAGCGGATACAATGAGCAGTTCTTC. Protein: CASTSASGYNEQFF.

The chain's CDR3 is CSVGQGPNTGELFF. CDR3 DNA sequence: TGCAGCGTGGGACAGGGACCGAACACCGGGGAGCTGTTTTTT. The V call is TRBV29-1, the J call TRBJ2-2, with TRBD1 matching over 9 bases. The CDR3 runs 14 residues. Losses at the gene ends were 6 bases for V and 0 bases for J; bases not matched to a gene: 2. Germline values: CDR1 SQVTM, CDR2 ANQGSEA.

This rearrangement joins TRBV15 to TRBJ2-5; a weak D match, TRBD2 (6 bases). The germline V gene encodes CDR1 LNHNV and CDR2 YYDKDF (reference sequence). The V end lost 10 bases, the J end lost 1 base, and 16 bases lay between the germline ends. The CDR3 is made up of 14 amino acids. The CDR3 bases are TGTGCCAGCAGATCTCGGGGGTCCCAAGAGACCCAGTACTTC. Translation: CASRSRGSQETQYF.

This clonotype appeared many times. Here the CDR3 reads CASSLRGGAEQYF. In DNA, the CDR3 is TGTGCCAGCAGCTTACGCGGGGGGGCCGAGCAGTACTTC. The chain links TRBV27 to TRBJ2-7; 9 bases line up with TRBD2. Trimming cost V 6 bases and J 6 bases; bases outside gene matches: 6. Germline-derived CDR1 and CDR2 are MNHEY and SMNVEV (reference sequence). The CDR3 is 13 amino acids.

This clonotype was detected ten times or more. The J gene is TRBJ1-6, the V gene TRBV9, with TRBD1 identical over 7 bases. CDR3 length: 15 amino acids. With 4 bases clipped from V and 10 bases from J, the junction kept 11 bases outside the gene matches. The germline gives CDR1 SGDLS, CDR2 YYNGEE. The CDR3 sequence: CASSPTQTGYSPLHF. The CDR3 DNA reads TGTGCCAGCAGCCCGACCCAGACAGGGTACTCACCCCTCCACTTT.

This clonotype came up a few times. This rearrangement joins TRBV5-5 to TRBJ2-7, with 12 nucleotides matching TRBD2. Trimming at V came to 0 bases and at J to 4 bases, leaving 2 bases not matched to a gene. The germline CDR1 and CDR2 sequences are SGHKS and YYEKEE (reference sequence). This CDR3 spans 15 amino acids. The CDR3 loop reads CASSLGLAGVYEQYF. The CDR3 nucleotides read TGTGCCAGCAGCTTGGGACTAGCGGGAGTTTACGAGCAGTACTTC.

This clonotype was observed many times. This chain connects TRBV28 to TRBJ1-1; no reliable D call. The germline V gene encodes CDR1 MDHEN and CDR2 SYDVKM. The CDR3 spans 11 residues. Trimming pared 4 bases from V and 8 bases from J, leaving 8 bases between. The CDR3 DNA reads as TGTGCCAGCAGTTGGACGCAGGAAGCTTTCTTT. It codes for CASSWTQEAFF.

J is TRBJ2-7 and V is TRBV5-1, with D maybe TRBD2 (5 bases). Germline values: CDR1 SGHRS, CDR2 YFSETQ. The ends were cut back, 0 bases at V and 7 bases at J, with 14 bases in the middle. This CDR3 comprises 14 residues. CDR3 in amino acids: CASSLVDLRVEQYF. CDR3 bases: TGCGCCAGCAGCTTGGTGGACTTGAGGGTTGAGCAGTACTTC. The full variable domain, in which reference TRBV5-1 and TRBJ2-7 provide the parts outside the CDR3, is KAGVTQTPRYLIKTRGQQVTLSCSPISGHRSVSWYQQTPGQGLQFLFEYFSETQRNKGNFPGRFSGRQFSNSRSEMNVSTLELGDSALYLCASSLVDLRVEQYFGPGTRLTVT.

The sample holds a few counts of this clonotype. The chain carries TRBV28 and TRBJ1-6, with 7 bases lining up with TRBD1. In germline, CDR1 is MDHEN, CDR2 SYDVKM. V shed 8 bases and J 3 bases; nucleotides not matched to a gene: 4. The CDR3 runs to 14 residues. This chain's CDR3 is CASRRDSYNSPLHF. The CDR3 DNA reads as TGTGCCAGCCGGAGGGACAGCTATAATTCACCCCTCCACTTT.

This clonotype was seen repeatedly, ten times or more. The CDR3 sequence: CASSQDHIASPLHF. In nucleotides, the CDR3 is TGCGCCAGCAGCCAAGATCACATCGCATCACCCCTCCACTTT. This sequence joins TRBV4-1 and TRBJ1-6, with unresolved D. Trimming pared 0 bases from V and 10 bases from J, leaving 10 bases between. The CDR3 totals 14 residues. CDR1 is MGHRA, CDR2 YSYEKL, per germline.